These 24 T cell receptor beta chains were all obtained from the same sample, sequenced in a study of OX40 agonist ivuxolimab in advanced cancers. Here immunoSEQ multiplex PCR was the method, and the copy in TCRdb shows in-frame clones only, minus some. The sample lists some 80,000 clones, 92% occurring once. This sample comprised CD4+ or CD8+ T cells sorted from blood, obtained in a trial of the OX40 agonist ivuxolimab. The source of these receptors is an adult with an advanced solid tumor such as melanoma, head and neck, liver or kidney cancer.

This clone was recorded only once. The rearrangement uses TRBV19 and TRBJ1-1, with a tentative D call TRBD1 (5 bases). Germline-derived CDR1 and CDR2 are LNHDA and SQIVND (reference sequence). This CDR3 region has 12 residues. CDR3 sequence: CGRGAENTEAFF. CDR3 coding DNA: TGTGGAAGGGGCGCGGAGAACACTGAAGCTTTCTTT.

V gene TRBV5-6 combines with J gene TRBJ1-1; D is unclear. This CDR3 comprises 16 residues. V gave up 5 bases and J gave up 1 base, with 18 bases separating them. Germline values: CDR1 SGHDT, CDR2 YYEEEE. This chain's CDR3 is CASSRGPWKENTEAFF. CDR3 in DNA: TGTGCCAGCAGTCGCGGTCCGTGGAAAGAGAACACTGAAGCTTTCTTT. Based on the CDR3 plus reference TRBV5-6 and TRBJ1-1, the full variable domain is DAGVTQSPTHLIKTRGQQVTLRCSPKSGHDTVSWYQQALGQGPQFIFQYYEEEERQRGNFPDRFSGHQFPNYSSELNVNALLLGDSALYLCASSRGPWKENTEAFFGQGTRLTVV.

In DNA form, the CDR3 reads TGTGCCAGCAGCTCCCAGGATTCCCTGAACACTGAAGCTTTCTTT. It is translated as CASSSQDSLNTEAFF. The V gene is TRBV2, the J gene TRBJ1-1; D is undetermined. Germline V gene sequence: CDR1 SNHLY, CDR2 FYNNEI. Trimming left V 6 bases short and J 0 bases short, with 14 bases between. The CDR3 totals 15 residues.

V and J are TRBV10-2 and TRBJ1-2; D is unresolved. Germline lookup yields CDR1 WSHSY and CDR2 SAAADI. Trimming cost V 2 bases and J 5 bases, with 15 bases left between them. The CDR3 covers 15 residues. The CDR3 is CASSEVEHSSYGYTF. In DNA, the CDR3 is TGCGCCAGCAGTGAGGTGGAACACAGCTCGTATGGCTACACCTTC.

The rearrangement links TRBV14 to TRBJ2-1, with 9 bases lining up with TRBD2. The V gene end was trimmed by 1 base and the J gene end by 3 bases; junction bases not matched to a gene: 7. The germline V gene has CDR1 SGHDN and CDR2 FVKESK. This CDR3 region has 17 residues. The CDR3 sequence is CASSQGARGGLYNEQFF. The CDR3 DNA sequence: TGTGCCAGCAGCCAAGGAGCGCGGGGGGGCCTCTACAATGAGCAGTTCTTC.

For the CDR3, the DNA is TGTGCCAGCAGTTACCTCAGGGACACCTACGAGCAGTACTTC. It codes for CASSYLRDTYEQYF. The gene calls are TRBV6-5 and TRBJ2-7; maybe TRBD1 (6 bases). There are 14 residues in the CDR3. Between the trimmed V and J ends, which lost 2 bases and 2 bases, there was a span of 10 bases. CDR1 is MNHEY and CDR2 is SVGAGI in the germline V gene.

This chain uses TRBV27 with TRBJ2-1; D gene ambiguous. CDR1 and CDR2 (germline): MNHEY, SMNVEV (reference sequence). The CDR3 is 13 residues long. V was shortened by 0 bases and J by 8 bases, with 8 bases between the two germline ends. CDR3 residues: CASSLSMGHEQFF. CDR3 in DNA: TGTGCCAGCAGTTTATCGATGGGTCATGAGCAGTTCTTC.

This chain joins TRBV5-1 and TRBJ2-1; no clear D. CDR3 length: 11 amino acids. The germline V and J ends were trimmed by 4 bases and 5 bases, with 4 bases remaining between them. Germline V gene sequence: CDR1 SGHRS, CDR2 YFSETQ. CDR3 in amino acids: CASSQNNEQFF. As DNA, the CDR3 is TGCGCCAGCAGCCAGAACAATGAGCAGTTCTTC. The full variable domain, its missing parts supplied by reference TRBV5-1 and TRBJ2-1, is KAGVTQTPRYLIKTRGQQVTLSCSPISGHRSVSWYQQTPGQGLQFLFEYFSETQRNKGNFPGRFSGRQFSNSRSEMNVSTLELGDSALYLCASSQNNEQFFGPGTRLTVL.

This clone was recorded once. Here the CDR3 DNA reads TGTGCCAGCAGCGTGGGAGGGATAAACACTGAAGCTTTCTTT. Residues: CASSVGGINTEAFF. The V and J genes are TRBV9 and TRBJ1-1; no firm D call. Trimming pared 2 bases from V and 2 bases from J, leaving 10 bases between. This CDR3 is built from 14 residues. Germline V gene sequence: CDR1 SGDLS, CDR2 YYNGEE.

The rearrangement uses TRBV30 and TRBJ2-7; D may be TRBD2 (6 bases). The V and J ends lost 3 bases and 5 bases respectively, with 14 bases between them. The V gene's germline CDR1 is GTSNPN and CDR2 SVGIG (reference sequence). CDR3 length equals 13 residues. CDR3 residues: CAWSVLALHEQYF. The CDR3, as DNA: TGTGCCTGGAGCGTACTAGCTCTCCACGAGCAGTACTTC. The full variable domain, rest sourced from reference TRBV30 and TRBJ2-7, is SQTIHQWPATLVQPVGSPLSLECTVEGTSNPNLYWYRQAAGRGLQLLFYSVGIGQISSEVPQNLSASRPQDRQFILSSKKLLLSDSGFYLCAWSVLALHEQYFGPGTRLTVT.

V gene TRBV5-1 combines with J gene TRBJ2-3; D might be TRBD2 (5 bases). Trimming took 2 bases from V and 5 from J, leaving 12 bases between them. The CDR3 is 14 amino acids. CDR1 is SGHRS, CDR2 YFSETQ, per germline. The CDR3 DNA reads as TGCGCCAGCAGCTTACCGGAGGTGCGAGATACGCAGTATTTT. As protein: CASSLPEVRDTQYF. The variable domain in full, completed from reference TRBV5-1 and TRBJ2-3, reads KAGVTQTPRYLIKTRGQQVTLSCSPISGHRSVSWYQQTPGQGLQFLFEYFSETQRNKGNFPGRFSGRQFSNSRSEMNVSTLELGDSALYLCASSLPEVRDTQYFGPGTRLTVL.

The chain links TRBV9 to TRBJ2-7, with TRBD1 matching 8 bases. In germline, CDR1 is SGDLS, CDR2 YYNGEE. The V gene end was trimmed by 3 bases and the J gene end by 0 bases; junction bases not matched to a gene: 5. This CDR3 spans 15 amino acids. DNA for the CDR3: TGTGCCAGCAGCGCAACAGGGGGAAGCTCCTACGAGCAGTACTTC. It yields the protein CASSATGGSSYEQYF.

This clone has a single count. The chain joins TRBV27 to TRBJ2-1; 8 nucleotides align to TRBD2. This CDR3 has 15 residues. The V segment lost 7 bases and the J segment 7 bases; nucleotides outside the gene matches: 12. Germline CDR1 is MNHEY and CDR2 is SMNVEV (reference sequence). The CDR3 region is CASNRGTSGKNEQFF. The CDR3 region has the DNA TGTGCCAGCAACCGAGGAACTAGCGGTAAGAATGAGCAGTTCTTC.

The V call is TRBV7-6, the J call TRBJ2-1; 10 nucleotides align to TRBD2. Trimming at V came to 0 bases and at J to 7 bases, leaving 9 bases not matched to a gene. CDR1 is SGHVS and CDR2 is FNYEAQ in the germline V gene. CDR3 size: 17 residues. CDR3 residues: CASSLAGSGGPANEQFF. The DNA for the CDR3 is TGTGCCAGCAGCTTAGCGGGTAGCGGGGGGCCAGCAAATGAGCAGTTCTTC.

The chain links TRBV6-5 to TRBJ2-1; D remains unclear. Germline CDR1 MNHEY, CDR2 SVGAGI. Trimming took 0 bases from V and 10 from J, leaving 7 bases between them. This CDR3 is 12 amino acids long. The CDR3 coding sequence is TGTGCCAGCAGTTACTCTGGCCACGAGCAGTTCTTC. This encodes CASSYSGHEQFF.

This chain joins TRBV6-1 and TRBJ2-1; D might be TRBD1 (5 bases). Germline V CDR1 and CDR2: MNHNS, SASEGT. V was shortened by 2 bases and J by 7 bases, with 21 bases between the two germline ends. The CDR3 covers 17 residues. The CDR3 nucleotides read TGTGCCAGCAGTGAATTGGTAATGGCAGGGTGGTCGAATGAGCAGTTCTTC. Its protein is CASSELVMAGWSNEQFF.

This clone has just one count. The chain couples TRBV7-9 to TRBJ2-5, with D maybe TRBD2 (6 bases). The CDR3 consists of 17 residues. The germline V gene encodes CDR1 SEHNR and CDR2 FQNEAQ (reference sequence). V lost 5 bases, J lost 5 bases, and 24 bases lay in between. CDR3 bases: TGTGCCAGCAGCCCATCAGTTACGGGGGTCTTAGGGGAGACCCAGTACTTC. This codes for CASSPSVTGVLGETQYF.

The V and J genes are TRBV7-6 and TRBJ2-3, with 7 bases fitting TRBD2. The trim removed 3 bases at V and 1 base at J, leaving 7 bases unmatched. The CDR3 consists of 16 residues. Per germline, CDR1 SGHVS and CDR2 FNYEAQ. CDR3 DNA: TGTGCCAGCAGCTTCCCAGCGGGGTCCGGCACAGATACGCAGTATTTT. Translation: CASSFPAGSGTDTQYF. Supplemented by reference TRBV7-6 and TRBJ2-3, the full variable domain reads GAGVSQSPRYKVTKRGQDVALRCDPISGHVSLYWYRQALGQGPEFLTYFNYEAQQDKSGLPNDRFSAERPEGSISTLTIQRTEQRDSAMYRCASSFPAGSGTDTQYFGPGTRLTVL.

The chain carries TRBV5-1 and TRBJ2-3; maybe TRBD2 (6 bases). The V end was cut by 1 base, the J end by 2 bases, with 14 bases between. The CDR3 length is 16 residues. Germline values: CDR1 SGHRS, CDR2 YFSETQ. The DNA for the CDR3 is TGCGCCAGCAGCTTGTATGGGGACTGGCCCACAGATACGCAGTATTTT. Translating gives CASSLYGDWPTDTQYF.

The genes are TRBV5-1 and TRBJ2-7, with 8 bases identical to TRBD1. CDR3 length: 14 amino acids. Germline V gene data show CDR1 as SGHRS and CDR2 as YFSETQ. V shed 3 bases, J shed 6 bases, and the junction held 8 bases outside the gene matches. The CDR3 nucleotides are TGCGCCAGCAGCTGGACAGGGCCCAACGGCGAGCAGTACTTC. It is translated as CASSWTGPNGEQYF.

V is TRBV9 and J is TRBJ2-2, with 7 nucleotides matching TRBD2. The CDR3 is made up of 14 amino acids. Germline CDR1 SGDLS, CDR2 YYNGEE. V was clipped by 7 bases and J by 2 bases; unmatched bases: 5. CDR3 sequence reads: CASGRGINTGELFF. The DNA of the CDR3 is TGTGCCAGCGGGCGGGGGATAAACACCGGGGAGCTGTTTTTT.

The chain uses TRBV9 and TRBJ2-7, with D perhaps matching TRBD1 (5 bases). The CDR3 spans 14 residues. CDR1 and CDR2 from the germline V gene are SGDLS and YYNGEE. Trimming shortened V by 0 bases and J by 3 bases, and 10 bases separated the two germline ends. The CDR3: CASSVGDSHYEQYF. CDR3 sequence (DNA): TGTGCCAGCAGCGTAGGCGACAGCCACTACGAGCAGTACTTC.

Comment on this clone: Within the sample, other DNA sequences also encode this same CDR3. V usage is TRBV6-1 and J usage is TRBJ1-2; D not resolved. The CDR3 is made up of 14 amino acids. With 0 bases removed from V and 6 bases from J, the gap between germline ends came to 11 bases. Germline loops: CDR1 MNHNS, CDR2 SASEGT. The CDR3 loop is CASSEAQESHGYTF. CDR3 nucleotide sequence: TGTGCCAGCAGTGAAGCGCAGGAATCACATGGCTACACCTTC.

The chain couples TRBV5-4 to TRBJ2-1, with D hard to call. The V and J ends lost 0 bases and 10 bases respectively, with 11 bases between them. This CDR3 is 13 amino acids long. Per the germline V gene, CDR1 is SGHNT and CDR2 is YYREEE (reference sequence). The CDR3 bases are TGTGCCAGCAGCTTGGACTCCCCGAGGGAGCAGTTCTTC. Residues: CASSLDSPREQFF.